The 25 T cell receptor beta chains presented below share a single source sample, sequenced in a study of T cell responses to AZD1222 COVID-19 vaccine. Profiled with immunoSEQ multiplex PCR; TCRdb holds only in-frame clones, not every one. The table has under 85,000 clones, nearly 90% seen once. Sequenced here: peripheral blood, sampled on day 0 of MenACWY control vaccination. Source of these receptors: an adult in good health.

The chain has TRBV11-3 and TRBJ2-5; D might be TRBD2 (5 bases). This CDR3 contains 16 residues. Germline assignment: CDR1 SGHNT and CDR2 YENEEA. The V end was cut by 5 bases, the J end by 0 bases, with 16 bases between. DNA of the CDR3: TGTGCCAGCAGCCGATCAAGTCAGGACTACCAAGAGACCCAGTACTTC. This sequence encodes CASSRSSQDYQETQYF.

A single count supports this clone. V usage is TRBV5-8 and J usage is TRBJ2-3; perhaps TRBD2 as D (6 bases). The CDR3 sequence is 14 residues long. Germline lookup yields CDR1 SGHTS and CDR2 YDEGEE. The V gene lost 3 bases and the J gene lost 1 base, with 9 bases spanning the gap. The CDR3 DNA reads as TGTGCCAGCAGCTCCTGGGGGGGCACAGATACGCAGTATTTT. Translated, it gives CASSSWGGTDTQYF.

Only a few counts were recorded for this clone. The chain has TRBV3-1 (or the pseudogene TRBV3-2) and TRBJ1-2; D gene ambiguous. Germline values: CDR1 LGHDT, CDR2 YNNKEL (reference sequence). The CDR3 has 14 amino acids. Trimming took off 3 bases at V and 4 bases at J, with 12 bases between the two ends. CDR3 nucleotides: TGTGCCAGCAGCCATCTGGGGTCTATCTATGGCTACACCTTC. Its protein product is CASSHLGSIYGYTF.

The chain carries TRBV19 and TRBJ2-7; D possibly uses TRBD1 or TRBD2 (5 bases each). The CDR3 is made up of 14 amino acids. V was trimmed by 5 bases and J by 5 bases, leaving 16 bases between them. CDR1 and CDR2 from the germline V gene are LNHDA and SQIVND (reference sequence). Here the CDR3 reads CASSPRGREDEQYF. The CDR3, as DNA: TGTGCCAGTAGTCCCCGGGGCCGTGAGGACGAGCAGTACTTC.

The CDR3 DNA follows: TGTGCCAGCAGCCAATCCGGAGGGAGCAATCAGCCCCAGCATTTT. This translates into CASSQSGGSNQPQHF. The chain employs TRBV3-1 (or the pseudogene TRBV3-2) and TRBJ1-5; D gene uncertain. The CDR3 contains 15 residues. Trimming stripped 2 bases from V and 1 base from J, with 9 bases between. The V gene's germline CDR1 is LGHDT and CDR2 YNNKEL (reference sequence).

The genes are TRBV19 and TRBJ2-3; 10 nucleotides align to TRBD1. Per germline, CDR1 LNHDA and CDR2 SQIVND (reference sequence). V lost 6 bases and J lost 4; bases outside the gene matches: 4. The CDR3 is 14 amino acids. The CDR3 protein is CASRDRGRADTQYF. The CDR3 bases are TGTGCCAGTAGAGACAGGGGGCGGGCAGATACGCAGTATTTT.

This clone was seen once. The chain is built from TRBV3-1 (or the pseudogene TRBV3-2) and TRBJ2-7; 9 bases agree with TRBD2. Per the germline V gene, CDR1 is LGHDT and CDR2 is YNNKEL (reference sequence). V lost 4 bases, J lost 6 bases, and 4 bases stayed unmatched. CDR3 length: 13 residues. The CDR3 region is CASSPGLALEQYF. The CDR3, as DNA: TGTGCCAGCAGCCCGGGACTAGCTCTCGAGCAGTACTTC.

CDR3 in DNA: TGTGCCAGCAGTTTCACCGGGACAGGGTTTAATAATAGAGGGGAGACCCAGTACTTC. Translated, it gives CASSFTGTGFNNRGETQYF. The rearrangement uses TRBV27 and TRBJ2-5; 9 bases agree with TRBD1. Germline loops: CDR1 MNHEY, CDR2 SMNVEV (reference sequence). Trimming at V came to 3 bases and at J to 5 bases, leaving 19 bases not matched to a gene. This CDR3 spans 19 amino acids.

The genes are TRBV7-9 and TRBJ1-5; D unclear. The CDR3 is 16 amino acids. The V gene's germline CDR1 is SEHNR and CDR2 FQNEAQ (reference sequence). Trimming took 1 base from V and 0 from J, leaving 10 bases between them. The CDR3 sequence is CASSLGSTDSNQPQHF. The CDR3 region has the DNA TGTGCCAGCAGCTTAGGATCAACGGATAGCAATCAGCCCCAGCATTTT. Drawing the rest from reference TRBV7-9 and TRBJ1-5, the complete variable domain is DTGVSQNPRHKITKRGQNVTFRCDPISEHNRLYWYRQTLGQGPEFLTYFQNEAQLEKSRLLSDRFSAERPKGSFSTLEIQRTEQGDSAMYLCASSLGSTDSNQPQHFGDGTRLSIL.

The rearrangement joins TRBV11-3 to TRBJ2-2, with D possibly called TRBD1 or TRBD2 (5 bases each). The V and J ends lost 5 bases and 1 base respectively, with 17 bases between them. Germline values: CDR1 SGHNT, CDR2 YENEEA. This CDR3 spans 17 amino acids. CDR3: CASSLFPGTMNTGELFF. Here the CDR3 DNA reads TGTGCCAGCAGCCTCTTCCCCGGGACCATGAACACCGGGGAGCTGTTTTTT. Full variable domain (rest looked up from reference TRBV11-3 and TRBJ2-2): EAGVVQSPRYKIIEKKQPVAFWCNPISGHNTLYWYLQNLGQGPELLIRYENEEAVDDSQLPKDRFSAERLKGVDSTLKIQPAELGDSAVYLCASSLFPGTMNTGELFFGEGSRLTVL.

V gene TRBV18 combines with J gene TRBJ1-4; maybe TRBD1 (5 bases). The CDR3 length is 15 residues. Germline CDR1 reads KGHSH; CDR2 reads LQKENI. Trimming took 3 bases from V and 4 from J, leaving 12 bases between them. CDR3 sequence: CASSPPGTGNEKLFF. The CDR3 nucleotides are TGTGCCAGCTCACCCCCCGGGACCGGTAATGAAAAACTGTTTTTT.

The CDR3 loop is CASSATLQREAFF. In nucleotides, the CDR3 is TGTGCCAGCAGTGCCACGCTCCAGAGGGAAGCTTTCTTT. The chain is built from TRBV2 and TRBJ1-1; D ambiguous. Per germline, CDR1 SNHLY and CDR2 FYNNEI. This CDR3 spans 13 amino acids. Trimming took 4 bases from V and 8 from J, leaving 14 bases between them.

J is TRBJ2-4 and V is TRBV2, with 9 bases lining up with TRBD1. In germline, CDR1 is SNHLY, CDR2 FYNNEI. This CDR3 contains 14 residues. V was pared by 5 bases and J by 6 bases, with 5 bases of the junction left unmatched. As DNA, the CDR3 is TGTGCCAGCAGTCCCGGGACAGGGACAAACATTCAGTACTTC. It is translated as CASSPGTGTNIQYF. The whole variable domain, remainder taken from reference TRBV2 and TRBJ2-4, is EPEVTQTPSHQVTQMGQEVILRCVPISNHLYFYWYRQILGQKVEFLVSFYNNEISEKSEIFDDQFSVERPDGSNFTLKIRSTKLEDSAMYFCASSPGTGTNIQYFGAGTRLSVL.

The chain combines TRBV3-1 (or the pseudogene TRBV3-2) with TRBJ2-7, with D perhaps TRBD2 (7 bases). This CDR3 region has 14 residues. CDR1 and CDR2 (germline): LGHDT, YNNKEL (reference sequence). V was trimmed by 1 base and J by 4 bases, leaving 11 bases between them. CDR3 sequence: CASSQARGRYEQYF. The CDR3 bases are TGTGCCAGCAGCCAAGCGCGGGGGCGATACGAGCAGTACTTC.

The chain has TRBV9 and TRBJ2-3, with D unresolved. The CDR3 covers 13 residues. Germline V gives CDR1 SGDLS, CDR2 YYNGEE. V lost 0 bases to trimming and J lost 4 bases, with 6 bases between them. The CDR3 DNA follows: TGTGCCAGCAGCGTAGATCCCGCAGATACGCAGTATTTT. It yields the protein CASSVDPADTQYF.

The chain combines TRBV18 with TRBJ1-6; D is undetermined. Trimming removed 1 base at V and 8 bases at J, with 12 bases between. Looked up from germline, CDR1 is KGHSH and CDR2 is LQKENI. This CDR3 region has 15 residues. The CDR3 DNA reads as TGTGCCAGCTCACCACGATCGGGCGGGGATTCACCCCTCCACTTT. It encodes CASSPRSGGDSPLHF. The full variable domain, its missing parts supplied by reference TRBV18 and TRBJ1-6, is NAGVMQNPRHLVRRRGQEARLRCSPMKGHSHVYWYRQLPEEGLKFMVYLQKENIIDESGMPKERFSAEFPKEGPSILRIQQVVRGDSAAYFCASSPRSGGDSPLHFGNGTRLTVT.

The chain uses TRBV7-2 and TRBJ1-6; possible D gene TRBD1, 6 bases. CDR3 size: 15 residues. V was pared by 4 bases and J by 7 bases, with 14 bases between. Germline V gene lookup returns CDR1 SGHTA and CDR2 FQGNSA. CDR3 amino acids: CASSSAGHRNSPLHF. Here the CDR3 DNA reads TGTGCCAGCAGCTCCGCGGGACACAGGAATTCACCCCTCCACTTT.

The chain combines TRBV27 with TRBJ1-5; 7 nucleotides match TRBD1. The CDR3 contains 15 residues. The germline V gene encodes CDR1 MNHEY and CDR2 SMNVEV (reference sequence). The V gene end was trimmed by 6 bases and the J gene end by 2 bases; junction bases not matched to a gene: 7. The CDR3 spells CASRGRGTGNQPQHF. The CDR3 region has the DNA TGTGCCAGCAGGGGGAGGGGGACAGGCAATCAGCCCCAGCATTTT.

CDR3 residues: CASSSGGPTEAFF. CDR3 DNA sequence: TGTGCCAGCAGCTCTGGGGGGCCCACTGAAGCTTTCTTT. V and J are TRBV7-9 and TRBJ1-1; perhaps TRBD1 as D (6 bases). V gave up 4 bases and J gave up 4 bases, with 10 bases separating them. Germline V CDR1 and CDR2: SEHNR, FQNEAQ (reference sequence). The CDR3 has 13 residues.

This clone was seen a handful of times. The chain joins TRBV28 to TRBJ1-4; tentatively, D is TRBD1 (5 bases). Germline assignment: CDR1 MDHEN and CDR2 SYDVKM. There are 13 residues in the CDR3. Trimming cost V 5 bases and J 5 bases, with 9 bases left between them. In DNA form, the CDR3 reads TGTGCCAGCAGTGTCCGACAGAATGAAAAACTGTTTTTT. Translated, it gives CASSVRQNEKLFF.

This chain joins TRBV10-3 and TRBJ1-5, with TRBD1 identical over 9 bases. The CDR3 contains 12 residues. CDR1 and CDR2 from the germline V gene are ENHRY and SYGVKD. V dropped 8 bases and J dropped 4; count of bases not matched to a gene: 0. The DNA of the CDR3 is TGTGCCATCGGACAGGGGAATCAGCCCCAGCATTTT. Residues: CAIGQGNQPQHF.

This clone was detected a few times. This chain links TRBV18 with TRBJ1-2, with TRBD1 matching over 7 bases. Germline CDR1 is KGHSH and CDR2 is LQKENI. The V segment lost 4 bases and the J segment 6 bases; nucleotides outside the gene matches: 17. The CDR3 sequence is 17 residues long. CDR3 amino acids: CASSRNPTGAGMDGYTF. The CDR3, as DNA: TGTGCCAGCTCACGAAACCCAACAGGGGCGGGAATGGATGGCTACACCTTC.

This clone was observed a single time. This rearrangement joins TRBV11-2 to TRBJ2-7, with D possibly TRBD1 on 6 matching bases. Between the trimmed V and J ends, which lost 5 bases and 0 bases, there was a span of 14 bases. In germline, CDR1 is SGHAT, CDR2 FQNNGV. CDR3 length: 15 residues. The CDR3 nucleotides are TGTGCCAGCAGCGCAAGGACAGTCGGCTCCTACGAGCAGTACTTC. Translating gives CASSARTVGSYEQYF.

This chain connects TRBV10-3 to TRBJ1-3; 8 nucleotides match TRBD1. Trimming took 3 bases from V and 6 from J; bases not matched to a gene: 13. CDR3 length: 17 amino acids. Germline values: CDR1 ENHRY, CDR2 SYGVKD. CDR3 amino acids: CAISERQGSEWENTIYF. The CDR3 DNA sequence: TGTGCCATCAGTGAACGACAGGGGAGCGAATGGGAAAACACCATATATTTT.

This chain links TRBV7-3 with TRBJ2-1; D is undetermined. The germline V and J ends were trimmed by 3 bases and 4 bases, with 10 bases remaining between them. Germline V gene lookup returns CDR1 SGHTA and CDR2 FQGTGA. This CDR3 contains 14 residues. The CDR3 bases are TGTGCCAGCAGCTTGGGTGCGAATTACAATGAGCAGTTCTTC. Its translation: CASSLGANYNEQFF. Supplemented by reference TRBV7-3 and TRBJ2-1, the full variable domain reads GAGVSQTPSNKVTEKGKYVELRCDPISGHTALYWYRQSLGQGPEFLIYFQGTGAADDSGLPNDRFFAVRPEGSVSTLKIQRTERGDSAVYLCASSLGANYNEQFFGPGTRLTVL.